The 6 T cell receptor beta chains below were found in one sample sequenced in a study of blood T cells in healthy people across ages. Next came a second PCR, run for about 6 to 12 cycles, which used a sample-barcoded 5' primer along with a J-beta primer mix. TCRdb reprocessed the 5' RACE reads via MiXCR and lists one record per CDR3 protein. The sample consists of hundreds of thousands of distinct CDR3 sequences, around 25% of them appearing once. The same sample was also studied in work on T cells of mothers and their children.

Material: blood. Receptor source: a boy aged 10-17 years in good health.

CDR3 bases: TGTGCCAGCAGCTGGCGAGAGGACAGGGTAGATACGCAGTATTTT. This codes for CASSWREDRVDTQYF. The chain joins TRBV13 to TRBJ2-3; 8 bases are shared with TRBD1. Germline CDR1 reads PRHDT; CDR2 reads FYEKMQ (reference sequence). With 4 bases clipped from V and 5 bases from J, the junction kept 8 bases outside the gene matches. The CDR3 runs to 15 residues.

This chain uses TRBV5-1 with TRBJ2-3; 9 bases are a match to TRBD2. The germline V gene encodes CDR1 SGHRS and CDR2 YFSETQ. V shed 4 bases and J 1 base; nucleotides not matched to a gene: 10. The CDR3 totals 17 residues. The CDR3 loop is CASSPLVTSGGTDTQYF. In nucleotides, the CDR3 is TGCGCCAGCAGCCCACTGGTGACTAGCGGCGGCACAGATACGCAGTATTTT.

CDR3 amino acids: CASSLVGTSGDEQYF. The CDR3 bases are TGTGCCAGCAGCTTAGTAGGGACTAGCGGGGACGAGCAGTACTTC. The V and J genes are TRBV7-8 and TRBJ2-5; 13 nucleotides line up with TRBD2. Gene TRBJ2-7 matches the end of the DNA better, so the J call may be wrong. The V gene's germline CDR1 is SGHVS and CDR2 FQNEAQ. There are 15 residues in the CDR3.

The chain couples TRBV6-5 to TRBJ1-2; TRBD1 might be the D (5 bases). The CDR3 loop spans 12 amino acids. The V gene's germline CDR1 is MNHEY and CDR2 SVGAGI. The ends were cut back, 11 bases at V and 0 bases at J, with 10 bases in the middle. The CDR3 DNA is TGTGCCGCTGGGGCCGCTAACTATGGCTACACCTTC. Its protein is CAAGAANYGYTF.

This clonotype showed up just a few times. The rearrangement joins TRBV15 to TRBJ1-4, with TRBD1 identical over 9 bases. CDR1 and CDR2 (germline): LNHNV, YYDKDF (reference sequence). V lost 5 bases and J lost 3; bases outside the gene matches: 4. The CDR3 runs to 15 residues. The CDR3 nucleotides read TGTGCCACCAGCCGGGACAGGGCATCTAATGAAAAACTGTTTTTT. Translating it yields CATSRDRASNEKLFF.

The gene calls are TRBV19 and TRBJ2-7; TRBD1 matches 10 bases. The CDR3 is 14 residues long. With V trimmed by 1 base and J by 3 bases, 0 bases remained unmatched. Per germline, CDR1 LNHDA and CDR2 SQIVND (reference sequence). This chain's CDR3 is CASSIGTGGYEQYF. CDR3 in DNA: TGTGCCAGTAGTATAGGGACAGGGGGCTACGAGCAGTACTTC.